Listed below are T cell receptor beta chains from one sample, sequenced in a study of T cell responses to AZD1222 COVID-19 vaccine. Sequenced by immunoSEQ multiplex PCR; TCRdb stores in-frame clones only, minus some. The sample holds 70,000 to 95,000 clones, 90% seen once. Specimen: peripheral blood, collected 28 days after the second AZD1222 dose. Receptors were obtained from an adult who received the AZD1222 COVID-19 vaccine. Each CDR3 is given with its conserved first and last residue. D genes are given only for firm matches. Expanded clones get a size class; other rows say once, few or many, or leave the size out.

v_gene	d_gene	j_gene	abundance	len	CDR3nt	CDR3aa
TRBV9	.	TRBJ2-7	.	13	TGTGCCAGCAGCCCTGGGGGCCCCTACGAGCAGTACTTC	CASSPGGPYEQYF
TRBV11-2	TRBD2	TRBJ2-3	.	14	TGTGCCAGCAGCTCCTCGGGGGGTACAGATACGCAGTATTTT	CASSSSGGTDTQYF
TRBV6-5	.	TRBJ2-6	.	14	TGTGCCAGCAGCCGAGACTCTGGGGCCAACGTCCTGACTTTC	CASSRDSGANVLTF
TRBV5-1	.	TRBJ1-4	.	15	TGCGCCAGCAGCTTGGCCAGTCAGCATAATGAAAAACTGTTTTTT	CASSLASQHNEKLFF
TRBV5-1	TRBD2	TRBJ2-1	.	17	TGCGCCAGCAGTTCTAGCGGGGGGGCGTTGACCTACAATGAGCAGTTCTTC	CASSSSGGALTYNEQFF
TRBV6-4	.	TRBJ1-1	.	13	TGTGCCAGCAGTGCCGAGTTGAACACTGAAGCTTTCTTT	CASSAELNTEAFF
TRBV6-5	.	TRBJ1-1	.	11	TGTGCCAGCTCCCTGGGGGATGAAGCTTTCTTT	CASSLGDEAFF
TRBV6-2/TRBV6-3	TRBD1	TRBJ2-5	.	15	TGTGCCAGCAGTTACGGGACAGGGGGTGAAGAGACCCAGTACTTC	CASSYGTGGEETQYF
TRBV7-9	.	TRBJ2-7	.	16	TGTGCCAGCAGCTTACCCCGTCAGGTACCCCTAAGCGAGCAGTACTTC	CASSLPRQVPLSEQYF
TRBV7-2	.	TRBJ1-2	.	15	TGTGCCAGCAGCTTAGGGGGGGCGGCCAACTATGGCTACACCTTC	CASSLGGAANYGYTF
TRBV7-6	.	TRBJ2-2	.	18	TGTGCCAGCAGATATGGGTCTCGGACGGAGCCTAACACCGGGGAGCTGTTTTTT	CASRYGSRTEPNTGELFF
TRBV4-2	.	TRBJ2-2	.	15	TGTGCCAGCAGCCAAGGTCGGGCTAACACCGGGGAGCTGTTTTTT	CASSQGRANTGELFF
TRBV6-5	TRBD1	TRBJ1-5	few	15	TGTGCCAGCAGAGTACAGGGGTTGAGCAATCAGCCCCAGCATTTT	CASRVQGLSNQPQHF
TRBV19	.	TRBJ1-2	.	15	TGTGCCAGTAGTATGGAACGGAGAGCTAACTATGGCTACACCTTC	CASSMERRANYGYTF
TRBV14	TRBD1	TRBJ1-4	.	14	TGTGCCAGCAGTCGGACAGGCTTTAATGAAAAACTGTTTTTT	CASSRTGFNEKLFF
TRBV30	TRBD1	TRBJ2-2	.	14	TGTGCCTGGACAAAGGGGGCGAGCACCGGGGAGCTGTTTTTT	CAWTKGASTGELFF
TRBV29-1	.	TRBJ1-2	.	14	TGCAGCGTTGCGGGGGCGGCAGGGAAGTATGGCTACACCTTC	CSVAGAAGKYGYTF
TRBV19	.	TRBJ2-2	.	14	TGTGCCAGTAGTATGGTAGGGAACACCGGGGAGCTGTTTTTT	CASSMVGNTGELFF
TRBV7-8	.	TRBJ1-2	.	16	TGTGCCAGCAGAATCGGTCGGGGACGGAAAGATTATGGCTACACCTTC	CASRIGRGRKDYGYTF
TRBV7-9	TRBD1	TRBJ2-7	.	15	TGTGCCAGCAGAGCAGGGATTGGACAGGGCTACGAGCAGTACTTC	CASRAGIGQGYEQYF
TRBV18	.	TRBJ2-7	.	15	TGTGCCAGCTCACCCTTGGGACGGGGAGTCTACGAGCAGTACTTC	CASSPLGRGVYEQYF
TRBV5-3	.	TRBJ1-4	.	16	TGTGCCAGAAGCTTGAGTCGGGGAGCAACTAATGAAAAACTGTTTTTT	CARSLSRGATNEKLFF
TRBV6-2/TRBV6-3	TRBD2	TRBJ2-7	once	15	TGTGCCAGCAGTTACTCTGATAGCGGGGACTACGAGCAGTACTTC	CASSYSDSGDYEQYF
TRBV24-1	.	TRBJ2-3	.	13	TGTGCCACCAGTGGGTACAGCACAGATACGCAGTATTTT	CATSGYSTDTQYF
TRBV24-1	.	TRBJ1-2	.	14	TGTGCCACCAGTGATACCAGGGGCAACTATGGCTACACCTTC	CATSDTRGNYGYTF
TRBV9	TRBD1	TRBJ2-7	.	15	TGTGCCAGCAGCGCGCGACAGGGGCCATACTACGAGCAGTACTTC	CASSARQGPYYEQYF
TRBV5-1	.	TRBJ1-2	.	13	TGCGCCAGCAGCTTGGATGGGCAACATGGCTACACCTTC	CASSLDGQHGYTF
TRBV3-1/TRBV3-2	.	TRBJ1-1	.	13	TGTGCCAGCAGCCCTCCAATGAACACTGAAGCTTTCTTT	CASSPPMNTEAFF
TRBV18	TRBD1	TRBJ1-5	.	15	TGTGCCAGCTCACCATTTGGGACAGACAATCAGCCCCAGCATTTT	CASSPFGTDNQPQHF
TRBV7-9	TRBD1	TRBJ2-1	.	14	TGTGCCAGCAGCTTGGGACAGGGGGCTCGGGAGCAGTTCTTC	CASSLGQGAREQFF
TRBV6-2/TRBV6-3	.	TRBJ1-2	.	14	TGTGCCAGCAGCCCCCGAGGGTCTGAGCATGGCTACACCTTC	CASSPRGSEHGYTF
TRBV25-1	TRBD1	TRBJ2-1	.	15	TGTGCCAGCAGTGAAGGGACAGGGGGATACAATGAGCAGTTCTTC	CASSEGTGGYNEQFF
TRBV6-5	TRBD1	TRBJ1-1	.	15	TGTGCCAGCAGTTACCCCGACAGGGGGCGCATCGCAGCTTTCTTT	CASSYPDRGRIAAFF
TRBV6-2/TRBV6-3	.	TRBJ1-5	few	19	TGTGCCAGCAGTTACCCTATCGGCGGGGTAGGTAGAGGCAATCAGCCCCAGCATTTT	CASSYPIGGVGRGNQPQHF
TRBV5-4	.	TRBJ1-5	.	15	TGTGCCAGCAGTTATGGGCCGAATAGCAATCAGCCCCAGCATTTT	CASSYGPNSNQPQHF
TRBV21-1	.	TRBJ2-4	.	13	TGTGCCAGCAGCAAAGGTGAGGGGGACATTCAGTACTTC	CASSKGEGDIQYF
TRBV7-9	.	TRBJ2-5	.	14	TGTGCCAGCAGCTTAGATCCGGGTGGGGAGACCCAGTACTTC	CASSLDPGGETQYF
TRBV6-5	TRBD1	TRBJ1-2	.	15	TGTGCCAGCAGACACCAAACCGGACAGGGGTCTGGCTACACCTTC	CASRHQTGQGSGYTF
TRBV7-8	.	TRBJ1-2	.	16	TGTGCCAGCAGCTTAGCGGGTCAGGGTCTGATCTATGGCTACACCTTC	CASSLAGQGLIYGYTF
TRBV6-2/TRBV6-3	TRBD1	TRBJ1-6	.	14	TGTGCCAGCAGTACGACAGGGAATAATTCACCCCTCCACTTT	CASSTTGNNSPLHF
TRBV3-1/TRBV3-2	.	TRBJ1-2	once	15	TGTGCCAGCAGTCCGGGCTCAGGTGCTGACTATGGCTACACCTTC	CASSPGSGADYGYTF
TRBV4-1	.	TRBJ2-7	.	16	TGCGCCAGCAGCCAACCCCGGGACCCCGGCAGCTACGAGCAGTACTTC	CASSQPRDPGSYEQYF
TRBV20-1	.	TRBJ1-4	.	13	TGCAGTGCTAGTGATGGTACTAATGAAAAACTGTTTTTT	CSASDGTNEKLFF
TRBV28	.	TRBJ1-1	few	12	TGTGCCAGCAGTTTGTGGCAGCTTGAAGCTTTCTTT	CASSLWQLEAFF
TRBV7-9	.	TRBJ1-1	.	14	TGTGCCAGCAGCTTACGCGAACAGCACAGTGAAGCTTTCTTT	CASSLREQHSEAFF
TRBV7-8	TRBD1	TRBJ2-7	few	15	TGTGCCAGCAGCTTAGAACGACAGGGGATCTACGAGCAGTACTTC	CASSLERQGIYEQYF
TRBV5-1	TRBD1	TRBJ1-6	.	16	TGCGCCAGCAGTTCTACCTCGGGACAGATTAATTCACCCCTCCACTTT	CASSSTSGQINSPLHF
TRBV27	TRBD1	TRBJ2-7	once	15	TGTGCCAGCAGTGAACAGGGGGCAGGGTCCTACGAGCAGTACTTC	CASSEQGAGSYEQYF
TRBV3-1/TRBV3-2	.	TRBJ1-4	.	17	TGTGCCAGCAGCCAAGCGTGGATACGGGGAATTAATGAAAAACTGTTTTTT	CASSQAWIRGINEKLFF
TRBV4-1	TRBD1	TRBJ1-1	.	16	TGCGCCAGCAGCCAAGCAGGGGGGAAAATGAACACTGAAGCTTTCTTT	CASSQAGGKMNTEAFF
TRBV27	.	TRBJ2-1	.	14	TGTGCCAGCAGTTACCTAGGGGGGGGTAATGAGCAGTTCTTC	CASSYLGGGNEQFF
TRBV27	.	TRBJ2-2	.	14	TGTGCCAGCAGACCAGGACGGAACACCGGGGAGCTGTTTTTT	CASRPGRNTGELFF
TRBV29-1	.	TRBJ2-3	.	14	TGCAGCGTTGAATCTGGACTCGACACAGATACGCAGTATTTT	CSVESGLDTDTQYF
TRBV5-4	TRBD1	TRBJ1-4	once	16	TGTGCCAGCAGCCCCCGGACAGGGGGGACTAATGAAAAACTGTTTTTT	CASSPRTGGTNEKLFF